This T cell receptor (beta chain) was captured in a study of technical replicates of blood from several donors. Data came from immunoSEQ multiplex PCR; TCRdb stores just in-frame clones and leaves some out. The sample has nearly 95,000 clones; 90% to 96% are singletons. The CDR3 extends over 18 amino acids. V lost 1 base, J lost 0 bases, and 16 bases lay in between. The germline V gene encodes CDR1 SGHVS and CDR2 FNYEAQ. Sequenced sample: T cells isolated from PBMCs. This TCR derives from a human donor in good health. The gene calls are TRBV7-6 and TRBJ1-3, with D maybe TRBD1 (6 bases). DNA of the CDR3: TGTGCCAGCAGCTTAGTATTGGGGGCGCTCGACTCTGGAAACACCATATATTTT. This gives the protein CASSLVLGALDSGNTIYF.